Listed here are 8 T cell receptor beta chains from one sample, sequenced in a study of blood T cell repertoires in COVID-19. Libraries were prepared by immunoSEQ multiplex PCR; TCRdb keeps only in-frame clonotypes and omits some of them. In the table there are about 220,000 clones, approximately 78% of which are singletons. Sequencing used peripheral blood. All receptors come from a woman in her sixties or seventies with COVID-19, enrolled during active disease.

V gene TRBV3-1 (or the pseudogene TRBV3-2) combines with J gene TRBJ2-2; D is unclear. Per germline, CDR1 LGHDT and CDR2 YNNKEL (reference sequence). The CDR3 spans 15 residues. V was clipped by 4 bases and J by 2 bases, with 11 bases between them. The CDR3 sequence: CASSPRMTNTGELFF. The CDR3 DNA sequence: TGTGCCAGCAGCCCGCGTATGACTAACACCGGGGAGCTGTTTTTT.

The rearrangement joins TRBV19 to TRBJ1-6, with 7 bases lining up with TRBD1. CDR1 is LNHDA and CDR2 is SQIVND in the germline V gene (reference sequence). V gave up 8 bases and J gave up 6 bases; unmatched junction bases: 7. This CDR3 comprises 14 residues. For the CDR3, the DNA is TGTGCCAGTTTCACAGGGGTTCCTAATTCACCCCTCCACTTT. It codes for CASFTGVPNSPLHF.

The chain combines TRBV29-1 with TRBJ2-3, with D maybe TRBD1 (6 bases). There are 16 residues in the CDR3. CDR1 SQVTM and CDR2 ANQGSEA come from the germline V gene. V lost 4 bases and J lost 2, with 19 bases in between. Here the CDR3 reads CSVGRGSMGPTDTQYF. CDR3 bases: TGCAGCGTTGGCAGGGGCTCCATGGGCCCCACAGATACGCAGTATTTT.

This clone was seen a single time. The genes are TRBV19 and TRBJ2-7; 8 bases agree with TRBD2. With V trimmed by 6 bases and J by 2 bases, 9 bases remained unmatched. Germline CDR1 and CDR2: LNHDA and SQIVND (reference sequence). This CDR3 spans 15 amino acids. CDR3 sequence reads: CASSKIAGLTYEQYF. The DNA of the CDR3 is TGTGCCAGTAGCAAAATAGCGGGATTAACCTACGAGCAGTACTTC.

This chain uses TRBV6-5 with TRBJ2-2; TRBD1 matches at 9 bases. Germline trimming cut 11 bases from V and 6 bases from J; bases unmatched to any gene: 13. Germline V lookup: CDR1 MNHEY, CDR2 SVGAGI. CDR3 length: 15 amino acids. This CDR3 is CAARGQGYLPGELFF. The CDR3 DNA sequence: TGTGCCGCCCGGGGACAGGGTTATCTTCCCGGGGAGCTGTTTTTT.

This chain links TRBV2 with TRBJ1-5; 7 bases map to TRBD1. CDR3 length: 13 amino acids. J was trimmed by 3 bases and V by 8 bases; bases with no gene match: 4. Germline V gene data show CDR1 as SNHLY and CDR2 as FYNNEI. CDR3 sequence: CASADRVNQPQHF. DNA of the CDR3: TGTGCCAGCGCAGACAGGGTCAATCAGCCCCAGCATTTT.

Only a few counts were recorded for this clone. The chain uses TRBV19 and TRBJ1-5; 11 bases align to TRBD1. This CDR3 spans 15 amino acids. In germline, CDR1 is LNHDA, CDR2 SQIVND (reference sequence). J was trimmed by 4 bases and V by 5 bases; bases with no gene match: 4. The CDR3 region is CASSPGTGGNQPQHF. The CDR3 DNA follows: TGTGCCAGTAGTCCAGGGACAGGGGGGAATCAGCCCCAGCATTTT. The whole variable domain, remainder taken from reference TRBV19 and TRBJ1-5, is DGGITQSPKYLFRKEGQNVTLSCEQNLNHDAMYWYRQDPGQGLRLIYYSQIVNDFQKGDIAEGYSVSREKKESFPLTVTSAQKNPTAFYLCASSPGTGGNQPQHFGDGTRLSIL.

The CDR3 DNA reads as TGTGCCAGCATGGGGCAGGGAGGGGAGCCCCAGCATTTT. It encodes CASMGQGGEPQHF. The chain uses TRBV27 and TRBJ1-5; D is perhaps TRBD1 (5 bases). Trimming stripped 7 bases from V and 8 bases from J, with 15 bases between. CDR1 and CDR2 (germline): MNHEY, SMNVEV (reference sequence). This CDR3 has 13 amino acids.